This TCR beta chain was sequenced for a study of T-cell memory formation after mild COVID-19. Looking at the study overall: Clustering of TCRs was largely donor specific.

CDR3 length: 18 residues. CDR1 DFQATT and CDR2 SNEGSKA come from the germline V gene (reference sequence). V shed 2 bases, J shed 0 bases, and the junction held 8 bases outside the gene matches. Study-wide points: CM and EM subsets held most contracting CD4+ clones; EMRA held CD8+ ones.

This clonotype was recorded a few times. Its antigen is as yet unknown. 5'RACE primed from the constant segment yielded TCR alpha and TCR beta cDNA libraries bearing sample barcodes and UMIs. One entry per CDR3 protein results from TCRdb running MiXCR on the 5' RACE reads. The table has fewer than 250,000 distinct CDR3 sequences, around 30% seen once. This sequence originates from an adult woman who had mild COVID-19 (a few samples of this study predate the infection). Cell type and time point are not known. Sample: PBMCs or a T cell subset sorted from them (not recorded which). The gene calls are TRBV20-1 and TRBJ2-6; 9 bases map to TRBD1. In DNA, the CDR3 is TGCAGTGCTAGAACGGGGGACAGGGCGCCCTCTGGGGCCAACGTCCTGACTTTC. Residues: CSARTGDRAPSGANVLTF.